The T cell receptor (beta chain) under discussion was sequenced for a study of T cells in lung cancer brain metastases. Study background: Median interval between primary and brain metastasis samples was 348 days.

Resection was for synchronous oligometastatic disease or a late solitary brain metastasis recurrence. Here immunoSEQ multiplex PCR was the method, and the copy in TCRdb shows in-frame clones only, minus some. The repertoire holds approximately 3,000 clones, with around nine tenths as singletons. The J segment lost 2 bases and the V segment lost 0 bases, leaving 8 bases of the junction unmatched. The CDR3 length is 19 residues. Germline loops: CDR1 SGHRS, CDR2 YFSETQ. The clonotype was recovered from a man aged 55 to 70 with non-small cell lung cancer. The chain combines TRBV5-1 with TRBJ2-6; TRBD1 matches at 10 bases. Specimen: tumor tissue from the primary lung tumor. CDR3 residues: CASSLAQGQGIPGANVLTF. CDR3 DNA sequence: TGCGCCAGCAGCTTGGCCCAGGGACAGGGGATCCCTGGGGCCAACGTCCTGACTTTC. The variable domain in full, completed from reference TRBV5-1 and TRBJ2-6, reads KAGVTQTPRYLIKTRGQQVTLSCSPISGHRSVSWYQQTPGQGLQFLFEYFSETQRNKGNFPGRFSGRQFSNSRSEMNVSTLELGDSALYLCASSLAQGQGIPGANVLTFGAGSRLTVL.